This TCR beta chain was sequenced in a study of brain T cells in children with intractable seizures. Study outcomes and limitations: Only CDR3 sequence similarity suggested viral specificity, without known HCMV serostatus.

The sequenced cases were selected for having the highest brain T cell transcript signatures. Patients received at least one anti-epileptic drug before surgery. With regard to this clone: Its antigen is not identified.

Method: immunoSEQ multiplex PCR; TCRdb's copy keeps in-frame clones and lacks some. The sample contains just under 65,000 clones, 95% to 97% of which appear only once. CDR1 and CDR2 (germline): SGDLS, YYNGEE. Trimming pared 4 bases from V and 0 bases from J, leaving 23 bases between. The CDR3 covers 19 residues. The TCR originated in a boy younger than two with focal cortical dysplasia and intractable seizures. V is TRBV9 and J is TRBJ2-1; maybe TRBD1 (6 bases). Material: peripheral blood, obtained at surgery. The CDR3 region is CASSPYRESRGSSYNEQFF. The CDR3 DNA is TGTGCCAGCAGCCCGTACAGGGAAAGCCGGGGAAGCTCCTACAATGAGCAGTTCTTC.